This T cell receptor (beta chain) was sequenced in a study of beta chain features in type 1 diabetes. Study-wide points: In every one of the four CD4+ subsets, TCRB CDR3s were moderately but significantly shorter in Type 1 diabetes patients.

On this clone itself: Antigen unknown.

V dropped 7 bases and J dropped 3 bases, with 16 bases sitting between them. The length of the CDR3 is 15 residues. Per germline, CDR1 SGHTA and CDR2 FQGNSA. The entirety of the isolated RNA underwent reverse transcription, so expressed TCRB transcripts were sequenced. Measured with immunoSEQ multiplex PCR; TCRdb has only the in-frame clones, and not every one. Seen here are 100,000 to 150,000 clones, roughly 17% observed once, and the top ten hold roughly 2.6%. The chain joins TRBV7-2 to TRBJ2-1; D may be TRBD1 (5 bases). The TCR originated in a man aged 18 to 30 with type 1 diabetes. Material: central memory CD4+ T cells from blood. This chain's CDR3 is CASNPDTFLYNEQFF. The CDR3 DNA follows: TGTGCCAGCAATCCGGACACATTTCTCTACAATGAGCAGTTCTTC. The full variable domain, in which reference TRBV7-2 and TRBJ2-1 provide the parts outside the CDR3, is GAGVSQSPSNKVTEKGKDVELRCDPISGHTALYWYRQSLGQGLEFLIYFQGNSAPDKSGLPSDRFSAERTGGSVSTLTIQRTQQEDSAVYLCASNPDTFLYNEQFFGPGTRLTVL.